The clone carrying this TCR beta chain showed up just a few times. Data came from immunoSEQ multiplex PCR; TCRdb stores just in-frame clones and leaves some out. The sample has about 210,000 clones, 75% to 90% seen once. This sample is part of a study of blood T cell repertoires in COVID-19. The CDR3 length is 13 residues. The TCR originated in a woman in her 70s with COVID-19, enrolled during active disease. The source material was peripheral blood. The chain combines TRBV21-1 with TRBJ2-7; whether TRBD2, the table's D call, matches the DNA was not checked. TRBV21-1 is a documented pseudogene. CDR3 DNA: TGTGCCAGCTCGAAGGAGGGTTCCTACGAGCAGTACTTC. Its translation is CASSKEGSYEQYF.